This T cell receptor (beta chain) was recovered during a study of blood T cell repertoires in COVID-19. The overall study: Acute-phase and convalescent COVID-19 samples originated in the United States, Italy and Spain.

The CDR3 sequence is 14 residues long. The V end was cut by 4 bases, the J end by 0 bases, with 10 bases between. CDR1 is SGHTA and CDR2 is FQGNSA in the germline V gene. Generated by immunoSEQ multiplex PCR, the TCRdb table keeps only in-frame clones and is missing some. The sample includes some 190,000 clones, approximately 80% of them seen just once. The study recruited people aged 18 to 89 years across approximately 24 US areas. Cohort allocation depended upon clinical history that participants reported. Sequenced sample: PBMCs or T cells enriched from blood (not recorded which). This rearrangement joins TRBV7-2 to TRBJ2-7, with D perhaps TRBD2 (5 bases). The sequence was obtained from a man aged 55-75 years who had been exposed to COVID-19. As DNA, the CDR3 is TGTGCCAGCAGCTGGACGGGAAGCTCCTACGAGCAGTACTTC. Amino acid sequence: CASSWTGSSYEQYF.